This T cell receptor (beta chain) derives from a study of cytomegalovirus exposure and HLA in healthy donors. The germline V gene encodes CDR1 SGHRS and CDR2 YFSETQ. V was clipped by 0 bases and J by 6 bases, with 15 bases between them. The CDR3 is made up of 15 amino acids. At collection, donors were nominally healthy, but unrecorded immune exposures were probable. 13 Jbeta primers and 60 Vbeta primers were used for the PCR. Method: immunoSEQ multiplex PCR; TCRdb's copy keeps in-frame clones and lacks some. The sample contains about 130,000 clones, over 80% of which appear only once. The V and J genes are TRBV5-1 and TRBJ1-2; D not certain. Source material: PBMCs. This sequence was found in a boy between 10 and 17 years old in good health and CMV-seronegative. CDR3 nucleotide sequence: TGCGCCAGCAGCTTGGGTAGAGACGGGATCAATGGCTACACCTTC. It codes for CASSLGRDGINGYTF.